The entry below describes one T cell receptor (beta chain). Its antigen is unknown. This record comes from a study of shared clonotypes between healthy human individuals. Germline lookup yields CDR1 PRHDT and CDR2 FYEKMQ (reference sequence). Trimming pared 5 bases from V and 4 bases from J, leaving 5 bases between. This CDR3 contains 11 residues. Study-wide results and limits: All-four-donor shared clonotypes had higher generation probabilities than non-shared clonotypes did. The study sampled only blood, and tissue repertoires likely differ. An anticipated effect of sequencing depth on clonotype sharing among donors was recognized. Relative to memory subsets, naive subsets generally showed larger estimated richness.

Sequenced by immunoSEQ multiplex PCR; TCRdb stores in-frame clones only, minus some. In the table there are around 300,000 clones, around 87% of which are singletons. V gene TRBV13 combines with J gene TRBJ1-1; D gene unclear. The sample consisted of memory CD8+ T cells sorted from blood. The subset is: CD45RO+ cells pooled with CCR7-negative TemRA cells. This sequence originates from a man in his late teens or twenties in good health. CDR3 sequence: CASSPSTEAFF. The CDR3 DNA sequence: TGTGCCAGCAGCCCTTCCACTGAAGCTTTCTTT. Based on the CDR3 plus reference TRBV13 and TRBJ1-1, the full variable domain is AAGVIQSPRHLIKEKRETATLKCYPIPRHDTVYWYQQGPGQDPQFLISFYEKMQSDKGSIPDRFSAQQFSDYHSELNMSSLELGDSALYFCASSPSTEAFFGQGTRLTVV.